This T cell receptor (beta chain) was recovered during a study of OX40 agonist ivuxolimab in advanced cancers. Overall study context: From about 23 to 85 years was the age range, with a mean of approximately 63 years, and about 83% were male.

Assay: immunoSEQ multiplex PCR; the TCRdb copy retains only in-frame clones and omits some. Of fewer than 30,000 clones listed, 85% were seen once; the top ten hold about 50%. Germline CDR1 is SGHTA and CDR2 is FQGTGA. V trimming: 5 bases; J trimming: 5 bases; junction bases outside the gene matches: 8. The CDR3 consists of 15 residues. Sequencing was performed on CD4+ or CD8+ T cells sorted from blood, taken in a trial of the OX40 agonist ivuxolimab. The sequence was collected from an adult with an advanced solid tumor such as melanoma, head and neck, liver or kidney cancer. The V call is TRBV7-3, the J call TRBJ2-1; 8 bases agree with TRBD2. Here the CDR3 DNA reads TGTGCCAGCAGCCGTCCGGGACTAGGACACAATGAGCAGTTCTTC. Residues: CASSRPGLGHNEQFF.